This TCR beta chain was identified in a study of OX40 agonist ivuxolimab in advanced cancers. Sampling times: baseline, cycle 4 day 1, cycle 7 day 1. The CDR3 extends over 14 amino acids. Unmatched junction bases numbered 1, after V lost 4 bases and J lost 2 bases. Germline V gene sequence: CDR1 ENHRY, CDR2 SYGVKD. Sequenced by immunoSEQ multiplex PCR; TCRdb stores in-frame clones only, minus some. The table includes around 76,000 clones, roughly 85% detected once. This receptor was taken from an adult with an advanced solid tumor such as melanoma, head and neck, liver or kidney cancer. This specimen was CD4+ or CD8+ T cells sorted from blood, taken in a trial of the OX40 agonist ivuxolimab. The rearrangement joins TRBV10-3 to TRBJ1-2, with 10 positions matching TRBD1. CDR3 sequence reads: CAISGGQGNYGYTF. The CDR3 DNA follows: TGTGCCATCAGTGGGGGACAGGGGAACTATGGCTACACCTTC.